This TCR beta chain appears in the sequencing data of a study of shared clonotypes between healthy human individuals. About the study: Each donor had three CD4 naive, three CD4 memory, two CD8 naive and one CD8 memory plate.

Whole-study results and caveats: Donors were few, which limited the genetic and exposure-history diversity represented.

This clone is a singleton in its sample. Its antigen is undetermined. CD45RO-negative, CCR7-positively selected cells formed the naive CD8 fraction, excluding terminally differentiated effector memory CD45RA+ cells. Libraries were prepared by immunoSEQ multiplex PCR; TCRdb keeps only in-frame clonotypes and omits some of them. Among about 2 million clones listed, roughly 94% were seen once. The ends lost 1 base at V and 4 bases at J; junction bases unmatched: 3. The germline V gene has CDR1 LGHNA and CDR2 YSLEER. The CDR3 loop spans 15 amino acids. Sequencing was performed on naive CD8+ T cells sorted from blood. The chain recombines TRBV4-3 with TRBJ2-5, with 10 bases aligning to TRBD2. The sequence derives from a man between 18 and 29 years old in good health. The CDR3 nucleotides read TGCGCCAGCAGCCAAGTGCAGCGGGAGGGAGAGACCCAGTACTTC. Encoded protein: CASSQVQREGETQYF.